The source of this T cell receptor (beta chain) is a study of shared clonotypes between healthy human individuals (dated by TCRdb to about 2020). Context from the whole study: Three men and two women, aged 18 to 49 years, made up the cohort. For each donor, three plates each were used for CD4 naive and CD4 memory, two plates were used for CD8 naive, and one plate was used for CD8 memory. To estimate repertoire size and how much clonotypes are shared between individuals, the study performed deep sequencing of blood TCR repertoires from roughly five healthy adults. To increase sequencing depth and limit assay-specific biases, TCR repertoire library preparation and sequencing were carried out by different laboratories using diverse techniques. Leukapheresis yielded between about 0.94 and 8.9 billion PBMCs per donor. What the research found in general, with its limitations: Even with the large sequencing depth, rarefaction of the sorted-subset datasets indicated that sequencing was incomplete. Compared with non-shared clonotypes, clonotypes shared by all four sorted-subset donors had higher generation probabilities. Sampling was restricted to blood, and TCR repertoires in tissue are likely to differ from TCR repertoires in blood. Across a few donors, roughly 5.4% of naive CD4, roughly 3.5% of naive CD8, approximately 2.5% of memory CD4, and roughly 0.41% of memory CD8 clonotypes were shared. The genetic and exposure-history diversity represented was limited by the small number of donors. Naive subsets generally had larger estimated clonotype richness than memory subsets. Based on pairwise subsampling, the degree of clonotype sharing among donors was expected to be affected by sequencing depth.

Using the deep immunoSEQ assay, TCR CDR3 regions were amplified from genomic DNA by multiplex PCR. Extracted genomic DNA from each cell subset was distributed evenly across all wells of several immunoSEQ 96-well plates, and each plate was treated as a replicate. For sorted subsets, around 200 ng genomic DNA, equal to about 30,000 T cell genomes, was loaded into each replicate PCR. Purified libraries were quantified with a Qubit 3.0 fluorometer, sized on a Bioanalyzer 2100, and re-quantified with the KAPA Library Quantification kit. A separate single-read 150-cycle Illumina NextSeq 550 flow cell was used to sequence each immunoSEQ 96-well plate. In the authors' own workflow: Because the immunoSEQ output held only junctional sequences and lacked quality scores, the filtering could not match the filtering applied to full-length reads. To assign V/J genes and CDR3, sequences were annotated against IMGT germline references using PyIR, a Python wrapper for IgBLAST v1.9. Reads were removed for weak V/J assignments (E-value above 1e-6), missing CDR3, stop codons, out-of-frame junctions, or ambiguous translated residues. V3J clonotypes were defined as sequences sharing an identical inferred V gene, J gene, and CDR3 amino acid sequence. Percentage overlap between repertoires was computed as shared unique clonotypes divided by the size of the smaller repertoire. RTK rarefaction, the Chao1 estimator, and Recon v2.1 estimates of unobserved clonotypes were used to assess repertoire richness. OLGA was used to compute generation probabilities for all TCRbeta clonotypes that the gDNA method yielded from a few donors. This immuneACCESS table, as held by TCRdb, lists in-frame sequences with V and J called but not all clones. Of the missing ones, under half trace to an unresolved V gene in checked studies; the others have no known cause. The DNA gave D and trimming, while V, J and clone size come from that table. The sample table records approximately 530,000 clones; around 96% of these occur just once. Together, the top ten hold about 0.054% of the sample.

The germline V gene yields MDHEN for CDR1 and SYDVKM for CDR2. The CDR3 sequence holds 15 residues, the cysteine and phenylalanine included. The kept DNA is CDR3 alone, 45 bases in frame from the first base. V and J are truncated by 3 bases and 2 bases respectively, leaving an intervening sequence of 14 bases. Worth noting for this clone: Its antigen is unknown. Per-nucleotide qualities are absent, and no much larger clonotype sits a single base away.

Donors were healthy HIV-negative adults with no recently reported acute infections or vaccinations. Every donor was a Caucasian adult living in Nashville, Tennessee, USA. Magnetic negative selection was used to enrich CD4+ T cells, after which naive cells were positively selected on CD45RA and the negative fraction became the memory subset. Blood was obtained by leukapheresis, after which PBMCs were separated by Ficoll-Histopaque density gradient centrifugation and cryopreserved in liquid nitrogen vapor phase. Purity and quantity of every magnetically sorted T cell population were checked by analytical flow cytometry. Genomic DNA was isolated from every sorted fraction and measured by UV absorbance on a Nanodrop 2000c.

The sequence derives from a woman aged 25 to 39 in good health. The chain is assembled from TRBV28 and TRBJ2-7; a tentative D match to TRBD2 spans 5 bases. Input material: naive CD4+ T cells sorted from blood. The sample's cell subset or site label, in plain terms: CD45RA+ positively selected. The CDR3 region has the sequence CASSFGLAEAYEQYF. The bases are TGTGCCAGCAGTTTCGGACTGGCGGAGGCCTACGAGCAGTACTTC.